This T cell receptor beta chain is from a study of a mutant IDH1 vaccine in newly diagnosed glioma. About the research overall: Vaccination began 4-6 weeks post radiotherapy alone, or with temozolomide cycles.

For this clone: The target antigen is unknown.

Using immunoSEQ multiplex PCR, the repertoire was profiled, and TCRdb retains in-frame clones only, with some absent. Of about 48,000 clones in the sample, around four fifths were seen once. Time point: week 35, safety follow-up. One vaccine dose held 300 ug of mutant IDH1 20-mer peptide and came with topical imiquimod. CDR3 length: 14 amino acids. Germline CDR1 reads SGDLS; CDR2 reads YYNGEE. With 0 bases removed from V and 4 bases from J, the gap between germline ends came to 9 bases. This TCR derives from a man aged 35-49 years with glioma. This specimen was PBMCs, taken from a glioma patient whose treatment included an IDH1 peptide vaccine. The chain couples TRBV9 to TRBJ2-3; D is ambiguous. The CDR3 loop reads CASSVGSYPDTQYF. In DNA, the CDR3 is TGTGCCAGCAGCGTAGGGAGCTACCCAGATACGCAGTATTTT.